This T cell receptor beta chain was profiled in a study of blood T cells in healthy people across ages. Study in general: Through template switching, about one barcoded beta molecule was captured per two T cells, as measured in model experiments.

Using a J-beta primer mix together with a sample-barcoded 5' primer, a second PCR was run for about 6 to 11 cycles. Every molecule of cDNA carried a tag from a template-switch adaptor with 12 random nucleotides. TCRdb re-called the 5' RACE reads through MiXCR, storing one row per CDR3 protein. This table holds about 730,000 distinct CDR3 sequences, approximately 43% found once. The CDR3 runs 13 residues. In germline, CDR1 is SGHVS, CDR2 FNYEAQ. This clonotype turned up a few times. Its antigen is not known. Study-level findings and limits: Since the PBMCs were unsorted, naive and antigen-experienced cells could not be conclusively compared. It was held that diversity estimates obtained from one million T cells represented underestimates.

The origin of this receptor is a woman in her fifties or sixties in good health. The sequenced material came from blood. The chain combines TRBV7-6 with TRBJ2-5; D ambiguous. The end of the DNA aligns better with TRBJ2-7, so the J call may be wrong. The CDR3 DNA is TGTGCCAGCAGACCAACCGGACGGGACGAGCAGTACTTC. Its protein product is CASRPTGRDEQYF.